The entry that follows covers one TCR beta chain sequence. These data originate in a study of type 1 regulatory T cells. Study background: An in vitro protocol generated T-allo10, a Tr1-enriched, alloantigen-specific CD4 T cell product.

Trimming removed 4 bases from V and 5 bases from J; junction bases left unmatched: 11. The CDR3 sequence is 17 residues long. TCRdb used MiXCR to reprocess the reads, holding one entry per CDR3 protein. The sample has over 90,000 distinct CDR3 sequences, about a third seen once. The chain uses TRBV12-3 or TRBV12-4 and TRBJ2-5, with TRBD1 matching over 12 bases. The sequence came from a human donor in good health. Sequenced input: CD4+ T cells, either the whole sample or a sorted fraction (not recorded which). CDR3 nucleotides: TGTGCCAGCAGTTCCACTCCGGGACAGGGGGCCGGGGAGACCCAGTACTTC. This translates into CASSSTPGQGAGETQYF.